The T cell receptor (beta chain) under discussion was sequenced for a study of T cells in Graves' hyperthyroidism and ophthalmopathy. This clonotype was seen at least ten times. CDR1 is SQVTM, CDR2 ANQGSEA, per germline. The CDR3 runs 14 residues. Trimming stripped 4 bases from V and 3 bases from J, with 16 bases between. Amplified TCR beta CDR3 regions came from RNA transcripts. First-round RT-PCR with HTBI primers amplified the TCR CDR3 region. TCRdb called the multiplex PCR reads again in MiXCR, with one record for every CDR3 protein. The sample lists some 720,000 distinct CDR3 sequences, about 16% occurring once.

Sequencing was done on a sample of blood. The sequence was obtained from a man aged 18 to 35 with Graves' hyperthyroidism. The V call is TRBV29-1, the J call TRBJ2-7; D is perhaps TRBD2 (6 bases). As DNA, the CDR3 is TGCAGCGTTGTTCACTGGGGACTTTACTACGAGCAGTACTTC. Translation: CSVVHWGLYYEQYF.